Presented here are 32 T cell receptor beta chains from one specimen sequenced in a study of blood T cell repertoires in COVID-19. The data were produced by immunoSEQ multiplex PCR, yet TCRdb's version contains in-frame clones alone and is incomplete. The table records more than 200,000 clones, 80% to 90% of them present only once. The sample comprised peripheral blood. The source is a man younger than 40 with active or convalescent COVID-19.

The rearrangement links TRBV7-9 to TRBJ2-2; D possibly corresponds to TRBD2 (7 bases). The germline CDR1 and CDR2 sequences are SEHNR and FQNEAQ (reference sequence). The CDR3 runs to 15 residues. Trimming shortened V by 4 bases and J by 6 bases, and 15 bases separated the two germline ends. The chain's CDR3 is CASSYAGARSGELFF. CDR3 sequence (DNA): TGTGCCAGCAGCTATGCGGGGGCGAGGTCCGGGGAGCTGTTTTTT.

This chain uses TRBV5-1 with TRBJ1-1, with D possibly being TRBD1 (5 bases). The germline CDR1 and CDR2 sequences are SGHRS and YFSETQ. This CDR3 has 14 residues. V shed 1 base and J shed 8 bases, with 15 bases lying between them. The CDR3 DNA reads as TGCGCCAGCAGCTTGTACCTTTTTGGGGGGGAAGCTTTCTTT. Its protein is CASSLYLFGGEAFF.

V gene TRBV7-9 combines with J gene TRBJ2-6, with no clear D. This CDR3 contains 18 residues. Germline V lookup: CDR1 SEHNR, CDR2 FQNEAQ (reference sequence). Trimming removed 5 bases at V and 0 bases at J, with 17 bases between. The chain's CDR3 is CASSVVGEAPSGANVLTF. CDR3 in DNA: TGTGCCAGCAGCGTCGTGGGTGAGGCTCCCTCTGGGGCCAACGTCCTGACTTTC. Combining the CDR3 with reference TRBV7-9 and TRBJ2-6 gives the whole variable domain DTGVSQNPRHKITKRGQNVTFRCDPISEHNRLYWYRQTLGQGPEFLTYFQNEAQLEKSRLLSDRFSAERPKGSFSTLEIQRTEQGDSAMYLCASSVVGEAPSGANVLTFGAGSRLTVL.

The genes are TRBV6-5 and TRBJ2-3; 9 bases fit TRBD2. V shed 6 bases and J 4 bases; nucleotides not matched to a gene: 8. The CDR3 has 15 amino acids. Germline lookup yields CDR1 MNHEY and CDR2 SVGAGI. The CDR3 bases are TGTGCCAGCAGGGTAGCGGGGGCGGGACCAGATACGCAGTATTTT. Translation: CASRVAGAGPDTQYF.

The V call is TRBV29-1, the J call TRBJ2-7; D gene uncertain. CDR3 length: 15 residues. Per the germline V gene, CDR1 is SQVTM and CDR2 is ANQGSEA. V lost 0 bases and J 4 bases, leaving 16 bases between the germline ends. CDR3: CSVEDDPRLSYEQYF. The CDR3 DNA follows: TGCAGCGTTGAAGACGACCCCAGGTTGTCATACGAGCAGTACTTC.

This chain connects TRBV5-6 to TRBJ1-5; 9 nucleotides agree with TRBD1. The V gene end was trimmed by 5 bases and the J gene end by 6 bases; junction bases not matched to a gene: 9. Per germline, CDR1 SGHDT and CDR2 YYEEEE. This CDR3 spans 15 amino acids. This CDR3 is CASSYGTGTSQPQHF. CDR3 nucleotide sequence: TGTGCCAGCAGTTACGGGACAGGGACGAGTCAGCCCCAGCATTTT.

The chain joins TRBV19 to TRBJ2-7; perhaps TRBD2 as D (6 bases). Germline values: CDR1 LNHDA, CDR2 SQIVND (reference sequence). Between the trimmed V and J ends, which lost 2 bases and 5 bases, there was a span of 7 bases. The CDR3 covers 12 residues. CDR3 DNA: TGTGCCAGTAGTATACGCGGGAACGAGCAGTACTTC. Amino acid sequence: CASSIRGNEQYF.

The chain uses TRBV11-2 and TRBJ2-3; 11 nucleotides line up with TRBD2. Germline-derived CDR1 and CDR2 are SGHAT and FQNNGV. The length of the CDR3 is 15 residues. The trim removed 1 base at V and 7 bases at J, leaving 4 bases unmatched. The CDR3 DNA follows: TGTGCCAGCAGCTTAGGTAGCGGGGGGGCATATACGCAGTATTTT. It codes for CASSLGSGGAYTQYF.

The sample holds one count of this clone. The V call is TRBV19, the J call TRBJ1-3; D is unresolved. Trimming removed 0 bases at V and 8 bases at J, with 8 bases between. Germline loops: CDR1 LNHDA, CDR2 SQIVND (reference sequence). CDR3 length equals 13 residues. CDR3 nucleotides: TGTGCCAGTAGTATAGACCAAGAGGACACCATATATTTT. As protein: CASSIDQEDTIYF. Full variable domain (outside the CDR3, taken from reference TRBV19 and TRBJ1-3): DGGITQSPKYLFRKEGQNVTLSCEQNLNHDAMYWYRQDPGQGLRLIYYSQIVNDFQKGDIAEGYSVSREKKESFPLTVTSAQKNPTAFYLCASSIDQEDTIYFGEGSWLTVV.

The V gene is TRBV19, the J gene TRBJ2-7; 7 nucleotides agree with TRBD1. V lost 8 bases and J lost 4; bases outside the gene matches: 17. The CDR3 loop spans 16 amino acids. From germline, CDR1 is LNHDA and CDR2 SQIVND (reference sequence). The CDR3 is CASSWSDRVPSYEQYF. The CDR3 bases are TGTGCCAGTTCCTGGTCCGACAGGGTACCATCTTACGAGCAGTACTTC.

This CDR3 is CASSLSASGEAGELFF. As DNA, the CDR3 is TGTGCCAGCAGCTTATCGGCTAGCGGGGAGGCCGGGGAGCTGTTTTTT. The chain recombines TRBV7-9 with TRBJ2-2; 9 bases are shared with TRBD2. V trimming: 2 bases; J trimming: 6 bases; junction bases outside the gene matches: 7. The CDR3 sequence is 16 residues long. Germline-derived CDR1 and CDR2 are SEHNR and FQNEAQ (reference sequence).

CDR3 loop: CASSEVVTGAYEQYF. The CDR3 nucleotides read TGTGCCAGCAGTGAAGTTGTCACAGGAGCCTACGAGCAGTACTTC. This chain links TRBV6-1 with TRBJ2-7, with D perhaps matching TRBD1 (5 bases). Germline V gene data show CDR1 as MNHNS and CDR2 as SASEGT. The CDR3 totals 15 residues. V shed 1 base and J shed 2 bases, with 12 bases lying between them.

The chain employs TRBV6-5 and TRBJ1-4; 8 bases fit TRBD1. Losses at the gene ends were 6 bases for V and 6 bases for J; bases not matched to a gene: 6. CDR3 length: 14 residues. Germline V lookup: CDR1 MNHEY, CDR2 SVGAGI. This chain's CDR3 is CASRAGGWDEKLFF. The CDR3 nucleotides are TGTGCCAGCAGGGCAGGGGGCTGGGATGAAAAACTGTTTTTT.

The chain has TRBV5-5 and TRBJ1-2; D gene ambiguous. The CDR3 totals 14 residues. CDR1 SGHKS and CDR2 YYEKEE come from the germline V gene (reference sequence). V gave up 2 bases and J gave up 6 bases, with 14 bases separating them. The CDR3 loop reads CASSFSGGADGYTF. DNA of the CDR3: TGTGCCAGCAGCTTCTCTGGAGGAGCCGATGGCTACACCTTC.

V is TRBV13 and J is TRBJ1-1; 10 bases line up with TRBD1. From germline, CDR1 is PRHDT and CDR2 FYEKMQ (reference sequence). After removal of 5 bases from V and 4 bases from J, the junction contained 13 bases not matched to a gene. The CDR3 consists of 17 residues. The CDR3 sequence: CASSPPTRTGGVTEAFF. In nucleotides, the CDR3 is TGTGCCAGCAGCCCCCCGACTAGGACAGGGGGTGTCACTGAAGCTTTCTTT.

V and J are TRBV2 and TRBJ1-1; perhaps TRBD1 as D (6 bases). V was shortened by 3 bases and J by 5 bases, with 13 bases between the two germline ends. Germline values: CDR1 SNHLY, CDR2 FYNNEI. CDR3 size: 14 residues. The CDR3 is CASSEAGAYTEAFF. DNA for the CDR3: TGTGCCAGCAGTGAGGCGGGGGCGTATACTGAAGCTTTCTTT.

The chain links TRBV30 to TRBJ2-5, with TRBD1 identical over 10 bases. Germline V lookup: CDR1 GTSNPN, CDR2 SVGIG (reference sequence). This CDR3 has 18 amino acids. V shed 2 bases and J 2 bases; nucleotides not matched to a gene: 14. CDR3 sequence reads: CAWSTTGGYLIPQETQYF. The DNA of the CDR3 is TGTGCCTGGAGTACGACAGGGGGCTACCTAATCCCACAAGAGACCCAGTACTTC. Together with reference TRBV30 and TRBJ2-5, the CDR3 gives the full variable domain: SQTIHQWPATLVQPVGSPLSLECTVEGTSNPNLYWYRQAAGRGLQLLFYSVGIGQISSEVPQNLSASRPQDRQFILSSKKLLLSDSGFYLCAWSTTGGYLIPQETQYFGPGTRLLVL.

The chain combines TRBV29-1 with TRBJ1-1, with D uncertain. Trimming shortened V by 1 base and J by 2 bases, and 11 bases separated the two germline ends. CDR1 is SQVTM, CDR2 ANQGSEA, per germline. The CDR3 has 14 residues. CDR3 DNA: TGCAGCGTTGAAGCCGGACGGGGAAACACTGAAGCTTTCTTT. Amino acids: CSVEAGRGNTEAFF.

The chain couples TRBV6-5 to TRBJ1-2; possibly TRBD1 for D (6 bases). The V gene lost 4 bases and the J gene lost 2 bases, with 11 bases spanning the gap. The length of the CDR3 is 14 residues. The V gene's germline CDR1 is MNHEY and CDR2 SVGAGI. The CDR3 nucleotides read TGTGCCAGCAGTTTCGGACAGATAAACTATGGCTACACCTTC. Its protein product is CASSFGQINYGYTF.

This clone was detected a few times. The chain joins TRBV29-1 to TRBJ2-7, with 11 bases matching TRBD1. The CDR3 is 13 residues long. Germline V gene data show CDR1 as SQVTM and CDR2 as ANQGSEA. V dropped 2 bases and J dropped 6; count of bases not matched to a gene: 3. The CDR3 DNA is TGCAGCGTTGAAAGGACAGGGGGCGGCGAGCAGTACTTC. Encoded protein: CSVERTGGGEQYF.

This chain joins TRBV3-1 (or the pseudogene TRBV3-2) and TRBJ2-1; the D gene is possibly TRBD1 (6 bases). Between the trimmed V and J ends, which lost 7 bases and 0 bases, there was a span of 13 bases. Germline V gene sequence: CDR1 LGHDT, CDR2 YNNKEL (reference sequence). This CDR3 spans 15 amino acids. CDR3 in amino acids: CASKSDRNSYNEQFF. The CDR3 DNA reads as TGTGCCAGCAAATCAGACAGGAACTCCTACAATGAGCAGTTCTTC.

The V and J genes are TRBV7-2 and TRBJ2-5; 9 bases line up with TRBD2. The CDR3 sequence is 15 residues long. Looked up from germline, CDR1 is SGHTA and CDR2 is FQGNSA. With V trimmed by 2 bases and J by 4 bases, 5 bases remained unmatched. CDR3 in DNA: TGTGCCAGCAGCTTATTGGGCGGGGGGGTAGAGACCCAGTACTTC. This sequence encodes CASSLLGGGVETQYF.

V usage is TRBV5-8 and J usage is TRBJ1-4; D is undetermined. V was cut by 0 bases and J by 8 bases, with 14 bases left in between. Germline V gene data show CDR1 as SGHTS and CDR2 as YDEGEE. CDR3 length: 15 residues. CDR3 protein: CASSLGTVDREKLFF. CDR3 bases: TGTGCCAGCAGCTTGGGAACAGTAGATCGCGAAAAACTGTTTTTT.

The CDR3 here is CASSLRRGNYGYTF. DNA of the CDR3: TGTGCCAGCAGTTTAAGACGGGGTAACTATGGCTACACCTTC. V and J are TRBV27 and TRBJ1-2; D unclear. Looked up from germline, CDR1 is MNHEY and CDR2 is SMNVEV (reference sequence). V lost 2 bases to trimming and J lost 1 base, with 8 bases between them. The CDR3 runs 14 residues.

The chain is built from TRBV15 and TRBJ1-4, with 10 bases matching TRBD1. Germline V gene data show CDR1 as LNHNV and CDR2 as YYDKDF (reference sequence). The CDR3 is 17 amino acids. With 3 bases clipped from V and 3 bases from J, the junction kept 7 bases outside the gene matches. CDR3 sequence (DNA): TGTGCCACCAGCAGGGACTTCGACAGGGGGCCTAATGAAAAACTGTTTTTT. Its protein product is CATSRDFDRGPNEKLFF.

This clone appeared a single time. This chain connects TRBV29-1 to TRBJ2-3; 10 bases are a match to TRBD1. Germline CDR1 is SQVTM and CDR2 is ANQGSEA. V gave up 7 bases and J gave up 4 bases; unmatched junction bases: 2. CDR3 size: 12 residues. CDR3 sequence (DNA): TGCAGCGCTGACAGGGGGCCAGATACGCAGTATTTT. It yields the protein CSADRGPDTQYF.

The rearrangement joins TRBV7-3 to TRBJ1-6, with a weak D call TRBD1 (5 bases). The CDR3 is 14 amino acids. Trimming cost V 2 bases and J 14 bases, with 16 bases left between them. From germline, CDR1 is SGHTA and CDR2 FQGTGA. This chain's CDR3 is CASSLGPYGGTLHF. The CDR3 DNA follows: TGTGCCAGCAGCTTAGGGCCGTATGGGGGGACCCTCCACTTT.

V is TRBV4-3 and J is TRBJ2-7; tentatively, D is TRBD1 (5 bases). V was cut by 1 base and J by 0 bases, with 10 bases left in between. Germline V CDR1 and CDR2: LGHNA, YSLEER. CDR3 length: 15 residues. CDR3 region: CASSQGDSSSYEQYF. CDR3 bases: TGCGCCAGCAGCCAAGGAGACAGCAGCTCCTACGAGCAGTACTTC.

The J gene is TRBJ2-5, the V gene TRBV7-9, with 11 bases lining up with TRBD2. Germline V gives CDR1 SEHNR, CDR2 FQNEAQ (reference sequence). The CDR3 has 16 residues. V lost 4 bases to trimming and J lost 5 bases; unmatched junction nucleotides: 9. The CDR3 loop reads CASSSSGGPGRETQYF. The CDR3 DNA follows: TGTGCCAGCAGCTCTAGCGGGGGGCCTGGTAGGGAGACCCAGTACTTC.

This clone was observed a handful of times. This chain uses TRBV5-1 with TRBJ2-1; 9 nucleotides agree with TRBD2. This CDR3 has 15 residues. V lost 0 bases to trimming and J lost 5 bases; unmatched junction nucleotides: 3. Per the germline V gene, CDR1 is SGHRS and CDR2 is YFSETQ. The CDR3 reads CASSLVLAGNNEQFF. The CDR3 bases are TGCGCCAGCAGCTTGGTTCTAGCGGGGAACAATGAGCAGTTCTTC.

A single count supports this clone. This chain connects TRBV13 to TRBJ2-3, with 12 bases identical to TRBD2. V gave up 4 bases and J gave up 5 bases; unmatched junction bases: 19. Germline V gene data show CDR1 as PRHDT and CDR2 as FYEKMQ (reference sequence). The CDR3 sequence is 20 residues long. Here the CDR3 reads CASSSRELAGGITKLDTQYF. Here the CDR3 DNA reads TGTGCCAGCAGCTCACGGGAACTAGCGGGGGGAATCACAAAGTTAGATACGCAGTATTTT.

V and J are TRBV27 and TRBJ1-6; TRBD1 matches at 8 bases. Germline V lookup: CDR1 MNHEY, CDR2 SMNVEV (reference sequence). This CDR3 is built from 14 residues. V was clipped by 4 bases and J by 7 bases; unmatched bases: 3. In DNA form, the CDR3 reads TGTGCCAGCAGTTCCGGACAGGGAAATTCACCCCTCCACTTT. Protein sequence: CASSSGQGNSPLHF.